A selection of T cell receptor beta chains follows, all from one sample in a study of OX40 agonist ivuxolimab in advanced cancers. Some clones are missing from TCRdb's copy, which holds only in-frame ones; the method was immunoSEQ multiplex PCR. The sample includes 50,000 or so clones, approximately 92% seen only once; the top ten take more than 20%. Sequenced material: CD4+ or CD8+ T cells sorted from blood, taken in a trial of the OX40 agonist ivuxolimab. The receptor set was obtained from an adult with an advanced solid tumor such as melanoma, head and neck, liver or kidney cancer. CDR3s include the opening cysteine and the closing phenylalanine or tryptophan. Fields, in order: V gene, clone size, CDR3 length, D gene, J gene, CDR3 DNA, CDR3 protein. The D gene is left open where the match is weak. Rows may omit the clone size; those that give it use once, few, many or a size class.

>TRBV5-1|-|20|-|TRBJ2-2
TGCGCCAGCAGCTCAACCGGGATAGTATCCAATTTCGTAGGCACCGGGGAGCTGTTTTTT
CASSSTGIVSNFVGTGELFF
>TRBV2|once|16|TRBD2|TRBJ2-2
TGTGCCAGCAGCGGCGGGACTAGCGGGTTCACCGGGGAGCTGTTTTTT
CASSGGTSGFTGELFF
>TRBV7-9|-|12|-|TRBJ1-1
TGTGCCAGCAGCTGGGGAGACACTGAAGCTTTCTTT
CASSWGDTEAFF
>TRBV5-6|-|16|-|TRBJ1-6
TGTGCCAGCAGCTTCGGGTGGACCTCGTATAATTCACCCCTCCACTTT
CASSFGWTSYNSPLHF
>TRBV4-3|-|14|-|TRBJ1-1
TGCGCCAGCAGCCAAGATAACAGGGTAACTGAAGCTTTCTTT
CASSQDNRVTEAFF
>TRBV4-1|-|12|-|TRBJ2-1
TGCGCCAGCAGCCGTAGGGGTGGTGAGCAGTTCTTC
CASSRRGGEQFF
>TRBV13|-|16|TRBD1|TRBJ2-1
TGTGCCAGCAGCTTATCGTACAGGGGGCCTCTCAATGAGCAGTTCTTC
CASSLSYRGPLNEQFF
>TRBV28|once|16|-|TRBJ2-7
TGTGCCAGCAGTCCATGGGTGGCTAGCCCCTCTCACGAGCAGTACTTC
CASSPWVASPSHEQYF
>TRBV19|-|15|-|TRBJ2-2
TGTGCCAGCGCCGTCGAAGTCCCGTACACCGGGGAGCTGTTTTTT
CASAVEVPYTGELFF
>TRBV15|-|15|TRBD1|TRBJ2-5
TGTGCCACCAGCGTCGACAGGGGGCAGTGGGAGACCCAGTACTTC
CATSVDRGQWETQYF
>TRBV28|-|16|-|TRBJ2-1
TGTGCCAGCGGGCCATGGGGCCGGAGCTCCTACAATGAGCAGTTCTTC
CASGPWGRSSYNEQFF
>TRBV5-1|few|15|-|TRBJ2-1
TGCGCCAGCAGCGCACTTGGAGGGGCCTGGGCTGAGCAGTTCTTC
CASSALGGAWAEQFF